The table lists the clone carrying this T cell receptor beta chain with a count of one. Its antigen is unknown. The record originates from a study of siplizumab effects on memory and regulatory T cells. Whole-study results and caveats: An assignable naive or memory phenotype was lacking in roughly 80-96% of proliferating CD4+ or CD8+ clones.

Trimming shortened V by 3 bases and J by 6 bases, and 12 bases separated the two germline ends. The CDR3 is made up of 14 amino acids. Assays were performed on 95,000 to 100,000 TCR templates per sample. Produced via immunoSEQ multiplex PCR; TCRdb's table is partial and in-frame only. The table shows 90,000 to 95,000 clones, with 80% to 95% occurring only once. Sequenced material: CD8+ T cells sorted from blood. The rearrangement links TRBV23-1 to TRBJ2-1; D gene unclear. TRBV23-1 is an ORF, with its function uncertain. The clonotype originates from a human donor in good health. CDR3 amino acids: CASSHHSRSNEQFF. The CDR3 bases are TGCGCCAGCAGTCATCATTCCAGGTCCAATGAGCAGTTCTTC.